These 32 T cell receptor beta chains were sequenced from one sample in a study of blood T cell repertoires in COVID-19. Using immunoSEQ multiplex PCR, the repertoire was profiled, and TCRdb retains in-frame clones only, with some absent. This sample carries hundreds of thousands of clones, around nine tenths of them seen once, and the ten largest clones take about 10%. The sample was PBMCs or T cells enriched from blood (not recorded which). Source of these receptors: a woman aged 50 to 65 who had recovered from COVID-19.

The V and J genes are TRBV3-1 (or the pseudogene TRBV3-2) and TRBJ2-7; tentative D call: TRBD1 (6 bases). The length of the CDR3 is 16 residues. Trimming removed 0 bases at V and 3 bases at J, with 15 bases between. Germline CDR1 LGHDT, CDR2 YNNKEL (reference sequence). Here the CDR3 DNA reads TGTGCCAGCAGCCAAGAAGGGGGAGAGGAATACTACGAGCAGTACTTC. It codes for CASSQEGGEEYYEQYF.

The chain links TRBV7-8 to TRBJ2-3; D remains ambiguous. V gave up 5 bases and J gave up 4 bases, with 7 bases separating them. The CDR3 has 12 amino acids. Germline CDR1 SGHVS, CDR2 FQNEAQ. The CDR3 bases are TGTGCCAGCAGCCCCTACGCAGATACGCAGTATTTT. This encodes CASSPYADTQYF.

The rearrangement uses TRBV28 and TRBJ2-2, with 7 bases identical to TRBD2. The V gene end was trimmed by 4 bases and the J gene end by 5 bases; junction bases not matched to a gene: 7. The CDR3 sequence is 15 residues long. Germline CDR1 is MDHEN and CDR2 is SYDVKM. DNA of the CDR3: TGTGCCAGCAGTTCCCGGTGGGGAGGGACCGGGGAGCTGTTTTTT. It is translated as CASSSRWGGTGELFF.

This clone has just a few counts. This chain links TRBV5-1 with TRBJ2-2, with 8 nucleotides matching TRBD1. The ends lost 4 bases at V and 0 bases at J; junction bases unmatched: 2. The CDR3 totals 15 residues. Germline assignment: CDR1 SGHRS and CDR2 YFSETQ. The CDR3 loop is CASSGTGPNTGELFF. The DNA for the CDR3 is TGCGCCAGCAGCGGGACAGGTCCGAACACCGGGGAGCTGTTTTTT.

The J gene is TRBJ1-1, the V gene TRBV18; 8 positions agree with TRBD1. With V trimmed by 5 bases and J by 4 bases, 6 bases remained unmatched. This CDR3 has 14 residues. Germline loops: CDR1 KGHSH, CDR2 LQKENI. CDR3 sequence (DNA): TGTGCCAGCTCATCCAACACAGGGGGCACTGAAGCTTTCTTT. It codes for CASSSNTGGTEAFF.

The J gene is TRBJ1-2, the V gene TRBV7-2; D is possibly TRBD1 (6 bases). Germline-derived CDR1 and CDR2 are SGHTA and FQGNSA. V lost 5 bases and J 8 bases, leaving 18 bases between the germline ends. The CDR3 is made up of 14 amino acids. CDR3 coding DNA: TGTGCCAGCAGCCTACCCACTCACAGGGTAGGCTACACCTTC. Translated: CASSLPTHRVGYTF. Together with reference TRBV7-2 and TRBJ1-2, the CDR3 gives the full variable domain: GAGVSQSPSNKVTEKGKDVELRCDPISGHTALYWYRQSLGQGLEFLIYFQGNSAPDKSGLPSDRFSAERTGGSVSTLTIQRTQQEDSAVYLCASSLPTHRVGYTFGSGTRLTVV.

On this clone itself: The junction and the germline gene differ at one end; a read error may be behind it. This sequence joins TRBV7-7 and TRBJ1-3, with 8 bases matching TRBD1. The length of the CDR3 is 16 residues. The germline V gene encodes CDR1 SSHAT and CDR2 FNYEAQ (reference sequence). The CDR3 loop is CASSSGGRRSGNTIYF. DNA of the CDR3: TGTGCTAGCAGTTCAGGGGGCCGGAGGTCTGGAAACACCATATATTTT. Filled out from reference TRBV7-7 and TRBJ1-3, the complete variable domain reads GAGVSQSPRYKVTKRGQDVTLRCDPISSHATLYWYQQALGQGPEFLTYFNYEAQPDKSGLPSDRFSAERPEGSISTLTIQRTEQRDSAMYRCASSSGGRRSGNTIYFGEGSWLTVV.

This clone was found a few times. The chain links TRBV5-1 to TRBJ1-6, with D maybe TRBD1 (6 bases). This CDR3 contains 14 residues. V lost 4 bases and J lost 10, with 15 bases in between. The V gene's germline CDR1 is SGHRS and CDR2 YFSETQ. As DNA, the CDR3 is TGCGCCAGCAGCCCGCAGGGGCGGATCTCACCCCTCCACTTT. Its translation: CASSPQGRISPLHF.

This clone appeared once. V is TRBV2 and J is TRBJ1-2; TRBD1 is a possible D gene (5 bases). V was clipped by 2 bases and J by 5 bases, with 9 bases between them. This CDR3 has 13 amino acids. Germline V gene lookup returns CDR1 SNHLY and CDR2 FYNNEI. CDR3 nucleotide sequence: TGTGCCAGCAGTGAACTCGGGGGGTATGGCTACACCTTC. This codes for CASSELGGYGYTF.

The genes are TRBV9 and TRBJ2-1; 14 bases line up with TRBD2. This CDR3 has 17 residues. Germline CDR1 reads SGDLS; CDR2 reads YYNGEE. The V and J ends lost 0 bases and 6 bases, in that order; junction bases with no gene match: 5. The CDR3 loop reads CASSVGVGLAGANEQFF. Here the CDR3 DNA reads TGTGCCAGCAGCGTAGGAGTGGGACTAGCGGGGGCCAATGAGCAGTTCTTC.

The gene calls are TRBV5-1 and TRBJ2-7, with D uncertain. CDR3 length equals 14 residues. The V end was cut by 0 bases, the J end by 2 bases, with 9 bases between. The germline gives CDR1 SGHRS, CDR2 YFSETQ. The CDR3 DNA sequence: TGCGCCAGCAGCTTGGACAGTCAACCCTACGAGCAGTACTTC. This sequence encodes CASSLDSQPYEQYF.

V is TRBV19 and J is TRBJ1-4; 7 bases are shared with TRBD1. The CDR3 has 14 residues. Germline CDR1 LNHDA, CDR2 SQIVND (reference sequence). V gave up 7 bases and J gave up 5 bases; unmatched junction bases: 7. For the CDR3, the DNA is TGTGCCAGTATGCCCGGGACAGCAAATGAAAAACTGTTTTTT. This sequence encodes CASMPGTANEKLFF.

This clone was seen only a few times. The same CDR3 arises from other DNA sequences in this sample as well. The chain has TRBV18 and TRBJ2-7; 7 bases fit TRBD1. This CDR3 is 13 amino acids long. Per the germline V gene, CDR1 is KGHSH and CDR2 is LQKENI. With V trimmed by 3 bases and J by 3 bases, 2 bases remained unmatched. CDR3 protein: CASSPGQDYEQYF. The CDR3 DNA reads as TGTGCCAGCTCACCTGGACAGGACTACGAGCAGTACTTC.

In DNA form, the CDR3 reads TGTGCCAGCTCCAGGGTAGGCGGCACTGAAGCTTTCTTT. Translated: CASSRVGGTEAFF. V gene TRBV14 combines with J gene TRBJ1-1; TRBD1 might be the D (5 bases). CDR3 length: 13 residues. CDR1 is SGHDN and CDR2 is FVKESK in the germline V gene. V lost 8 bases, J lost 4 bases, and 14 bases lay in between. The variable domain in full, completed from reference TRBV14 and TRBJ1-1, reads EAGVTQFPSHSVIEKGQTVTLRCDPISGHDNLYWYRRVMGKEIKFLLHFVKESKQDESGMPNNRFLAERTGGTYSTLKVQPAELEDSGVYFCASSRVGGTEAFFGQGTRLTVV.

This chain's CDR3 is CASRTGVLDGYTF. In DNA form, the CDR3 reads TGTGCCAGCAGAACAGGGGTTTTGGATGGCTACACCTTC. V gene TRBV6-6 combines with J gene TRBJ1-2; 7 positions agree with TRBD1. The J segment lost 6 bases and the V segment lost 6 bases, leaving 7 bases of the junction unmatched. CDR1 is MNHNY, CDR2 SVGAGI, per germline (reference sequence). The CDR3 is made up of 13 amino acids.

V usage is TRBV6-2 or TRBV6-3 and J usage is TRBJ1-1; unclear D gene. Trimming took 4 bases from V and 1 from J, leaving 13 bases between them. Per the germline V gene, CDR1 is MNHEY and CDR2 is SVGEGT. There are 15 residues in the CDR3. CDR3 in DNA: TGTGCCAGCAGTTCCCCATTCAGGCCGAACACTGAAGCTTTCTTT. It is translated as CASSSPFRPNTEAFF.

This chain uses TRBV5-5 with TRBJ1-4; D is unresolved. V was clipped by 4 bases and J by 0 bases, with 4 bases between them. The CDR3 consists of 13 residues. In germline, CDR1 is SGHKS, CDR2 YYEKEE (reference sequence). DNA for the CDR3: TGTGCCAGCAGCCCTGCAACTAATGAAAAACTGTTTTTT. Protein product: CASSPATNEKLFF. Full variable domain (remainder filled in from reference TRBV5-5 and TRBJ1-4): DAGVTQSPTHLIKTRGQQVTLRCSPISGHKSVSWYQQVLGQGPQFIFQYYEKEERGRGNFPDRFSARQFPNYSSELNVNALLLGDSALYLCASSPATNEKLFFGSGTQLSVL.

V and J are TRBV30 and TRBJ2-7, with a weak D call TRBD2 (5 bases). Per germline, CDR1 GTSNPN and CDR2 SVGIG (reference sequence). The ends were cut back, 1 base at V and 4 bases at J, with 5 bases in the middle. This CDR3 comprises 11 residues. The CDR3 sequence is CAWSGGYEQYF. The CDR3 DNA follows: TGTGCCTGGAGTGGCGGGTACGAGCAGTACTTC.

V usage is TRBV7-8 and J usage is TRBJ2-7, with a possible D match to TRBD1 (6 bases). Germline CDR1 is SGHVS and CDR2 is FQNEAQ. Trimming stripped 1 base from V and 6 bases from J, with 16 bases between. The CDR3 has 15 residues. The chain's CDR3 is CASSLGPQGLSEQYF. In DNA form, the CDR3 reads TGTGCCAGCAGCTTAGGCCCCCAGGGGCTAAGCGAGCAGTACTTC.

The V gene is TRBV7-3, the J gene TRBJ1-2; 7 bases are a match to TRBD1. This CDR3 is 15 amino acids long. CDR1 is SGHTA, CDR2 FQGTGA, per germline. V lost 5 bases, J lost 8 bases, and 14 bases stayed unmatched. This CDR3 reads CASSDNASGGKGYTF. The CDR3 DNA reads TGTGCCAGCAGCGACAACGCCTCAGGGGGTAAAGGCTACACCTTC.

V is TRBV18 and J is TRBJ2-1; 10 bases line up with TRBD1. CDR3 size: 15 residues. The trim removed 3 bases at V and 7 bases at J, leaving 6 bases unmatched. Per the germline V gene, CDR1 is KGHSH and CDR2 is LQKENI. Written as DNA, the CDR3 is TGTGCCAGCTCACCCTCGGACAGGGGGTGGAATGAGCAGTTCTTC. This translates into CASSPSDRGWNEQFF. Looking up the rest from reference TRBV18 and TRBJ2-1 gives the full variable domain: NAGVMQNPRHLVRRRGQEARLRCSPMKGHSHVYWYRQLPEEGLKFMVYLQKENIIDESGMPKERFSAEFPKEGPSILRIQQVVRGDSAAYFCASSPSDRGWNEQFFGPGTRLTVL.

J is TRBJ2-7 and V is TRBV29-1; 7 bases agree with TRBD1. The ends lost 7 bases at V and 3 bases at J; junction bases unmatched: 9. The CDR3 is 13 residues long. Looked up from germline, CDR1 is SQVTM and CDR2 is ANQGSEA. The CDR3 DNA sequence: TGCAGCGCTGTGACAGGGCTGGGCTACGAGCAGTACTTC. Translating gives CSAVTGLGYEQYF.

The chain carries TRBV6-5 and TRBJ1-4; the D gene is possibly TRBD1 (5 bases). This CDR3 has 12 amino acids. Germline CDR1 is MNHEY and CDR2 is SVGAGI. Deletions cut 7 bases from V and 7 bases from J, with 10 bases between. The CDR3 DNA reads as TGTGCCAGCACCTCCCAGGGTGAAAAACTGTTTTTT. Translation: CASTSQGEKLFF.

The chain carries TRBV5-1 and TRBJ1-5; 11 positions match TRBD1. V shed 0 bases, J shed 5 bases, and the junction held 7 bases outside the gene matches. Germline V gene lookup returns CDR1 SGHRS and CDR2 YFSETQ. The CDR3 has 17 residues. The CDR3, as DNA: TGCGCCAGCAGCTTGGGGACAGGGGGCCTGGGGGATCAGCCCCAGCATTTT. This codes for CASSLGTGGLGDQPQHF. Variable domain in full (rest from reference TRBV5-1 and TRBJ1-5): KAGVTQTPRYLIKTRGQQVTLSCSPISGHRSVSWYQQTPGQGLQFLFEYFSETQRNKGNFPGRFSGRQFSNSRSEMNVSTLELGDSALYLCASSLGTGGLGDQPQHFGDGTRLSIL.

The chain carries TRBV7-2 and TRBJ1-4; no firm D call. The CDR3 runs to 16 residues. In germline, CDR1 is SGHTA, CDR2 FQGNSA. Trimming removed 1 base at V and 3 bases at J, with 12 bases between. CDR3 sequence reads: CASSLVAAAPNEKLFF. The CDR3 DNA follows: TGTGCCAGCAGCTTAGTGGCGGCAGCACCTAATGAAAAACTGTTTTTT.

The chain has TRBV28 and TRBJ1-2; D is perhaps TRBD1 (6 bases). Trimming pared 7 bases from V and 7 bases from J, leaving 13 bases between. This CDR3 comprises 12 residues. Germline CDR1 reads MDHEN; CDR2 reads SYDVKM. CDR3 region: CASTLRGGGYTF. The DNA of the CDR3 is TGTGCCAGCACTCTGCGAGGGGGTGGCTACACCTTC.

This chain connects TRBV5-1 to TRBJ1-1; D gene uncertain. The germline V gene has CDR1 SGHRS and CDR2 YFSETQ. V shed 2 bases and J shed 3 bases, with 11 bases lying between them. CDR3 length: 14 amino acids. DNA for the CDR3: TGCGCCAGCAGCTTATCGAGCGGGGACACTGAAGCTTTCTTT. Translated, it gives CASSLSSGDTEAFF.

The chain carries TRBV5-1 and TRBJ1-3, with 9 bases matching TRBD1. This CDR3 is 15 amino acids long. Germline V gives CDR1 SGHRS, CDR2 YFSETQ. V shed 4 bases, J shed 4 bases, and the junction held 6 bases outside the gene matches. For the CDR3, the DNA is TGCGCCAGCAGCGCATCCGGGACAGGGGGAAACACCATATATTTT. Its translation is CASSASGTGGNTIYF.

The gene calls are TRBV6-2 or TRBV6-3 and TRBJ2-2, with 8 bases aligning to TRBD1. J was trimmed by 6 bases and V by 2 bases; bases with no gene match: 5. Germline values: CDR1 MNHEY, CDR2 SVGEGT. The CDR3 consists of 15 residues. CDR3: CASSYETGVPGELFF. CDR3 DNA sequence: TGTGCCAGCAGTTACGAGACAGGGGTTCCCGGGGAGCTGTTTTTT.

The chain is built from TRBV28 and TRBJ1-6; 9 nucleotides align to TRBD1. The germline V gene has CDR1 MDHEN and CDR2 SYDVKM. The ends lost 5 bases at V and 7 bases at J; junction bases unmatched: 6. This CDR3 has 15 residues. The CDR3 reads CASSGGTGRNSPLHF. CDR3 coding DNA: TGTGCCAGCAGTGGAGGGACAGGGAGGAATTCACCCCTCCACTTT.

This clone was detected once. The chain employs TRBV3-1 (or the pseudogene TRBV3-2) and TRBJ2-2; 10 bases map to TRBD2. Trimming took 3 bases from V and 6 from J; bases not matched to a gene: 4. This CDR3 region has 15 residues. The V gene's germline CDR1 is LGHDT and CDR2 YNNKEL (reference sequence). CDR3 bases: TGTGCCAGCAGCCACCGCGGACTAGCGGCCGGGGAGCTGTTTTTT. It translates to CASSHRGLAAGELFF.

The chain recombines TRBV16 with TRBJ1-1; D perhaps matches TRBD1 (6 bases). Germline V CDR1 and CDR2: KGHSY, FQNENV. This CDR3 has 15 residues. V lost 2 bases to trimming and J lost 1 base, with 11 bases between them. The CDR3 here is CASSQTGHPNTEAFF. CDR3 sequence (DNA): TGTGCCAGCAGCCAAACGGGACACCCGAACACTGAAGCTTTCTTT.